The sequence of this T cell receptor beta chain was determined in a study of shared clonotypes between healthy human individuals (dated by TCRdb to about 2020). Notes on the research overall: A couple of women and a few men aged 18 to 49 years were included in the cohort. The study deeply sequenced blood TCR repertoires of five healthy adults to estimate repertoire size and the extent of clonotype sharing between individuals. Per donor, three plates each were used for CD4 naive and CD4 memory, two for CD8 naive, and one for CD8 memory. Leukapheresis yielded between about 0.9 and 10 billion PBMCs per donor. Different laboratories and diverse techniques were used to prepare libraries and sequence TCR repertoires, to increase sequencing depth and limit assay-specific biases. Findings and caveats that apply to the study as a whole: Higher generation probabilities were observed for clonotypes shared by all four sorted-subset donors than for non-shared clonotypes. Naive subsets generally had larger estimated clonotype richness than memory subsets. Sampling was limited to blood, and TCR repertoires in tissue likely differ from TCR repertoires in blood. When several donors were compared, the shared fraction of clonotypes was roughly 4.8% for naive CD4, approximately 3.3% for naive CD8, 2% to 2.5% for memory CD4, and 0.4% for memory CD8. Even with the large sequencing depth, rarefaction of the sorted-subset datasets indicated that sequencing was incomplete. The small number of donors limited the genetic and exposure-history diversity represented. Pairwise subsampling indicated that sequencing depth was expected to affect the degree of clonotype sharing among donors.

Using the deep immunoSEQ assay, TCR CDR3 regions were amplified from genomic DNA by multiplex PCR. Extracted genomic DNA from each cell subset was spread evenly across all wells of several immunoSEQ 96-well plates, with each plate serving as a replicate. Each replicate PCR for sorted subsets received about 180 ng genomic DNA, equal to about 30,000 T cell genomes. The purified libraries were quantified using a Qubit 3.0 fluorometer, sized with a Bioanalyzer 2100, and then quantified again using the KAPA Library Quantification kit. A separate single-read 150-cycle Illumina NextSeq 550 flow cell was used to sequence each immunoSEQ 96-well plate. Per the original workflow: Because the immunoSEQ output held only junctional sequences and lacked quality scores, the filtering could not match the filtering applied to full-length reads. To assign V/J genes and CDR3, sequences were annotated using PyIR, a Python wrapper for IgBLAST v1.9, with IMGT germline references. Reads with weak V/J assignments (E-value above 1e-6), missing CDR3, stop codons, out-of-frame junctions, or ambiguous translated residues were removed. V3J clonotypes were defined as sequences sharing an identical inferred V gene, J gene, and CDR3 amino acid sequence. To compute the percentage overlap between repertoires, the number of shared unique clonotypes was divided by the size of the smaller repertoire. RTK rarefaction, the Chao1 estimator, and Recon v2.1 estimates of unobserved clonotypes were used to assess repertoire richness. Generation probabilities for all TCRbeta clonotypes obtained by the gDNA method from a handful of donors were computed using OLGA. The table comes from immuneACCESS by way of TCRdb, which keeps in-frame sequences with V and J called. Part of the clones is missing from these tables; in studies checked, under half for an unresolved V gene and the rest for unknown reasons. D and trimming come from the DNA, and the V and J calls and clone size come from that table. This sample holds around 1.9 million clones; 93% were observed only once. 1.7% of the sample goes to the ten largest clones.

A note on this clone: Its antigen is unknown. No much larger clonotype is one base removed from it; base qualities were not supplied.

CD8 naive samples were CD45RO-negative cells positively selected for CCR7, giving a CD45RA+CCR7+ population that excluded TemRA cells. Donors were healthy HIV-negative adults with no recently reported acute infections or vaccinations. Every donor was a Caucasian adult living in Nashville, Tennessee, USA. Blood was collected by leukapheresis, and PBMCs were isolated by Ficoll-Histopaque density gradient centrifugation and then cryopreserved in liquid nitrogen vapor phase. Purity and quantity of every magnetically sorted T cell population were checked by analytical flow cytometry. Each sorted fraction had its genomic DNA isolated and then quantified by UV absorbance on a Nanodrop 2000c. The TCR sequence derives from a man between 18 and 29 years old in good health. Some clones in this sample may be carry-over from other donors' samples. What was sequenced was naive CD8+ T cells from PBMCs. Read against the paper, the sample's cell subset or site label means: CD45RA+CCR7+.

The DNA sequence is TGTGCCAGCAGTGAAATCCCTCCGGGGACCGGGGAGCTGTTTTTT. Translated, this is CASSEIPPGTGELFF. The sequence links TRBV2 to TRBJ2-2, and the D gene may be TRBD2, 5 bases matching. A distance of 12 bases separates the germline ends of V and J, which lose 2 bases and 5 bases respectively. From the cysteine through the phenylalanine, the CDR3 covers 15 amino acids. Of the read, only the CDR3 DNA is kept; its 45 bases are in frame from base 1. The CDR1 and CDR2 encoded by the germline V gene are SNHLY and FYNNEI.